The rows below give T cell receptor beta chains drawn from one sample of a study of blood T cell repertoires in COVID-19. Sequenced by immunoSEQ multiplex PCR; TCRdb stores in-frame clones only, minus some. The sample shows under 250,000 clones, around 86% of them seen only once. Sequenced material: peripheral blood. The receptors shown here come from a woman aged 60-70 years who had recovered from COVID-19. CDR3s include the opening cysteine and the closing phenylalanine or tryptophan. A D gene is named only where the DNA matches it firmly. Not every row has a clone size; where given, it reads once, few, many or a size class.

J: TRBJ1-6; size: few; D: NA; V: TRBV2; CDR3: CASSETDSHNSPLHF; DNA: TGTGCCAGCAGTGAAACGGACAGCCATAATTCACCCCTCCACTTT
J: TRBJ1-1; size: NA; D: TRBD1; V: TRBV9; CDR3: CASSVEAQGAVEAFF; DNA: TGTGCCAGCAGCGTTGAAGCACAGGGGGCGGTTGAAGCTTTCTTT
J: TRBJ1-2; size: NA; D: NA; V: TRBV7-2; CDR3: CASSFSRATNYGYTF; DNA: TGTGCCAGCAGCTTTTCCCGTGCGACTAACTATGGCTACACCTTC
J: TRBJ1-4; size: NA; D: TRBD1; V: TRBV9; CDR3: CASSPSPSTGNEKLFF; DNA: TGTGCCAGCAGCCCATCCCCCTCGACAGGGAATGAAAAACTGTTTTTT
J: TRBJ2-1; size: NA; D: NA; V: TRBV9; CDR3: CASSVEGVSYNEQFF; DNA: TGTGCCAGCAGCGTAGAAGGAGTCTCCTACAATGAGCAGTTCTTC
J: TRBJ1-2; size: NA; D: TRBD1; V: TRBV27; CDR3: CASSTGVETYGYTF; DNA: TGTGCCAGCAGCACAGGGGTCGAAACTTATGGCTACACCTTC
J: TRBJ2-7; size: once; D: NA; V: TRBV5-1; CDR3: CASGQRGSYEQYF; DNA: TGCGCCAGCGGTCAACGGGGCTCCTACGAGCAGTACTTC
J: TRBJ2-7; size: NA; D: TRBD2; V: TRBV7-8; CDR3: CASTPGGDPYEQYF; DNA: TGTGCCAGCACCCCTGGGGGGGATCCCTACGAGCAGTACTTC
J: TRBJ1-2; size: NA; D: NA; V: TRBV7-3; CDR3: CASGAQQGSVYTF; DNA: TGTGCCAGCGGAGCCCAACAGGGTTCAGTGTACACCTTC
J: TRBJ2-7; size: NA; D: NA; V: TRBV3-1/TRBV3-2; CDR3: CASSQAGEQYF; DNA: TGTGCCAGCAGCCAGGCGGGTGAGCAGTACTTC
J: TRBJ1-5; size: few; D: TRBD1; V: TRBV12-3/TRBV12-4; CDR3: CASGTGNTQPQHF; DNA: TGTGCCAGCGGGACAGGGAATACTCAGCCCCAGCATTTT
J: TRBJ1-4; size: few; D: NA; V: TRBV20-1; CDR3: CSASFSWDEKLFF; DNA: TGCAGTGCTAGTTTTAGCTGGGATGAAAAACTGTTTTTT
J: TRBJ1-1; size: NA; D: NA; V: TRBV5-1; CDR3: CASSPDRLNTEAFF; DNA: TGCGCCAGCAGCCCCGACAGGCTGAACACTGAAGCTTTCTTT
J: TRBJ1-5; size: NA; D: TRBD1; V: TRBV28; CDR3: CASSLLDRGSSNQPQHF; DNA: TGTGCCAGCAGTTTACTGGACAGGGGCTCTAGCAATCAGCCCCAGCATTTT
J: TRBJ2-5; size: NA; D: TRBD2; V: TRBV7-9; CDR3: CASSLRHSGGQETQYF; DNA: TGTGCCAGCAGCTTAAGACATAGCGGGGGGCAAGAGACCCAGTACTTC
J: TRBJ2-2; size: NA; D: NA; V: TRBV11-2; CDR3: CASSRQTGMLNTGELFF; DNA: TGTGCCAGCAGCCGCCAAACAGGGATGTTGAACACCGGGGAGCTGTTTTTT
J: TRBJ2-3; size: NA; D: TRBD2; V: TRBV7-3; CDR3: CASTPGGGDTDTQYF; DNA: TGTGCCAGCACCCCGGGGGGAGGGGACACAGATACGCAGTATTTT
J: TRBJ1-1; size: NA; D: TRBD1; V: TRBV25-1; CDR3: CASSGIGDRGYTEAFF; DNA: TGTGCCAGCAGTGGAATAGGGGACAGGGGGTACACTGAAGCTTTCTTT
J: TRBJ2-6; size: NA; D: NA; V: TRBV19; CDR3: CASSQGLSGANVLTF; DNA: TGTGCCAGTAGTCAGGGATTGTCTGGGGCCAACGTCCTGACTTTC
J: TRBJ2-5; size: NA; D: TRBD2; V: TRBV5-1; CDR3: CASETGTSVFQETQYF; DNA: TGCGCCAGCGAGACCGGGACTAGCGTCTTCCAAGAGACCCAGTACTTC
J: TRBJ2-1; size: NA; D: TRBD2; V: TRBV5-5; CDR3: CASSWMSGGGEQFF; DNA: TGTGCCAGCAGCTGGATGTCGGGAGGCGGTGAGCAGTTCTTC
J: TRBJ1-4; size: few; D: NA; V: TRBV18; CDR3: CASSPPETENNEKLFF; DNA: TGTGCCAGCTCACCACCCGAGACAGAAAATAATGAAAAACTGTTTTTT